Listed below are T cell receptor beta chains from one sample, sequenced in a study of shared clonotypes between healthy human individuals. Clones were sequenced by immunoSEQ multiplex PCR, and TCRdb holds only the in-frame ones, with some missing. Of roughly 720,000 clones listed, less than 95% are singletons. The sequenced sample was memory CD8+ T cells from PBMCs. These receptors originate from a young man in good health. Some clones in this sample may be carry-over from other donors' samples. CDR3s include the opening cysteine and the closing phenylalanine or tryptophan. A D gene is named only where the DNA matches it firmly. The listing skips clone size in some rows; elsewhere it reads once, few, many or a size class.

-	TRBV2	-	11	TRBJ2-1	TGTGCCAGCAGCAGGACGAATGAGCAGTTCTTC	CASSRTNEQFF
-	TRBV28	-	13	TRBJ1-5	TGTGCCAGCAAGGTTTCTCCCAATCAGCCCCAGCATTTT	CASKVSPNQPQHF
-	TRBV5-6	-	14	TRBJ2-2	TGTGCCAGCAGCTCCGGGACTTTAGACGGGGAGCTGTTTTTT	CASSSGTLDGELFF
-	TRBV7-6	-	15	TRBJ2-7	TGTGCCAGCAGCTTAGGTTCCGGGAGAAGCTACGAGCAGTACTTC	CASSLGSGRSYEQYF
-	TRBV25-1	-	14	TRBJ1-1	TGTGCCAGCAGTGACCGGGACACCCGCCTGGGGGCTTTCTTT	CASSDRDTRLGAFF
once	TRBV11-2	-	13	TRBJ2-7	TGTGCCAGCAGCTTTGCAGGGTCCTACGAGCAGTACTTC	CASSFAGSYEQYF
-	TRBV27	-	13	TRBJ2-7	TGTGCCAGCAGTTTCGGACAGTTCTACGAGCAGTACTTC	CASSFGQFYEQYF
few	TRBV9	TRBD1	13	TRBJ1-1	TGTGCCAGCAACATAATAACAGGGGCCGAAGCTTTCTTT	CASNIITGAEAFF
many	TRBV28	TRBD1	14	TRBJ2-7	TGTGCCAGCATCCCGGACAGGGGCAACTACGAGCAGTACTTC	CASIPDRGNYEQYF
few	TRBV6-5	TRBD1	15	TRBJ1-2	TGTGCCAGCAGTTCCGTCGGGACAGGGAAATATGGCTACACCTTC	CASSSVGTGKYGYTF
-	TRBV15	-	13	TRBJ1-2	TGTGCCACCAGCACAGGGGCTAACTATGGCTACACCTTC	CATSTGANYGYTF
-	TRBV19	-	15	TRBJ1-3	TGTGCCAGTAGTCTGCAGGGTGGGTCTGGAAACACCATATATTTT	CASSLQGGSGNTIYF
-	TRBV19	-	16	TRBJ2-1	TGTGCCAGTAGCCCTACCGGGATCCCTGGACACAATGAGCAGTTCTTC	CASSPTGIPGHNEQFF
-	TRBV18	-	15	TRBJ2-3	TGTGCCAGCTCACCACCCCAGCGGGCTACAGATACGCAGTATTTT	CASSPPQRATDTQYF
once	TRBV9	-	14	TRBJ2-7	TGTGCCAGCAGCGCAATGGACAGATCCTACGAGCAGTACTTC	CASSAMDRSYEQYF
-	TRBV5-1	TRBD2	15	TRBJ2-7	TGCGCCAGCAGCCTACTAGCGGAGAGCTCCTACGAGCAGTACTTC	CASSLLAESSYEQYF